The 18 T cell receptor beta chains reported below all come from one sample, sequenced in a study of T cells in localized non-small cell lung cancer. Generated by immunoSEQ multiplex PCR, the TCRdb table keeps only in-frame clones and is missing some. The sample records around 50,000 clones, roughly 90% being singletons. The sequencing here drew on peripheral blood, taken before any cancer treatment. The source of these receptors is a woman aged 40-69 years with stage I lung adenocarcinoma.

The genes are TRBV30 and TRBJ2-1, with 14 nucleotides matching TRBD2. CDR3 length: 15 amino acids. CDR1 and CDR2 from the germline V gene are GTSNPN and SVGIG (reference sequence). J gave up 8 bases and V 1 base, and 4 bases lay outside the gene matches. CDR3 nucleotide sequence: TGTGCCTGGAGTGGACTAGCGGGGGGGCTCGATGAGCAGTTCTTC. It is translated as CAWSGLAGGLDEQFF. The whole variable domain, filled in from reference TRBV30 and TRBJ2-1, reads SQTIHQWPATLVQPVGSPLSLECTVEGTSNPNLYWYRQAAGRGLQLLFYSVGIGQISSEVPQNLSASRPQDRQFILSSKKLLLSDSGFYLCAWSGLAGGLDEQFFGPGTRLTVL.

The chain is built from TRBV11-3 and TRBJ2-7; D may match TRBD1 or TRBD2 (5 bases each). Germline CDR1 and CDR2: SGHNT and YENEEA. V lost 1 base and J 3 bases, leaving 13 bases between the germline ends. The CDR3 is 15 residues long. The CDR3 here is CASSLAAGTNYEQYF. As DNA, the CDR3 is TGTGCCAGCAGCTTAGCGGCAGGGACGAACTACGAGCAGTACTTC.

The chain combines TRBV27 with TRBJ1-4, with TRBD1 matching 9 bases. Germline V gene data show CDR1 as MNHEY and CDR2 as SMNVEV (reference sequence). The ends lost 5 bases at V and 3 bases at J; junction bases unmatched: 10. The length of the CDR3 is 17 residues. This CDR3 is CASSPYRGLRANEKLFF. DNA for the CDR3: TGTGCCAGCAGTCCTTACAGGGGGCTAAGGGCTAATGAAAAACTGTTTTTT.

The rearrangement joins TRBV5-1 to TRBJ1-1; the D gene is possibly TRBD1 (6 bases). This CDR3 has 13 amino acids. CDR1 is SGHRS and CDR2 is YFSETQ in the germline V gene. V lost 4 bases and J lost 5, with 12 bases in between. The CDR3 nucleotides read TGCGCCAGCAGCGATACAGGGAAGACTGAAGCTTTCTTT. It translates to CASSDTGKTEAFF.

Only a few counts were recorded for this clone. The V gene is TRBV28, the J gene TRBJ2-5; possible D gene TRBD1, 6 bases. Germline V lookup: CDR1 MDHEN, CDR2 SYDVKM. This CDR3 is built from 14 residues. Trimming took off 3 bases at V and 5 bases at J, with 13 bases between the two ends. This CDR3 is CASSFSTGWETQYF. The CDR3 nucleotides are TGTGCCAGCAGTTTTTCCACAGGGTGGGAGACCCAGTACTTC. Based on the CDR3 plus reference TRBV28 and TRBJ2-5, the full variable domain is DVKVTQSSRYLVKRTGEKVFLECVQDMDHENMFWYRQDPGLGLRLIYFSYDVKMKEKGDIPEGYSVSREKKERFSLILESASTNQTSMYLCASSFSTGWETQYFGPGTRLLVL.

V gene TRBV28 combines with J gene TRBJ2-7; D ambiguous. Between the trimmed V and J ends, which lost 7 bases and 3 bases, there was a span of 16 bases. The CDR3 is 14 residues long. Germline CDR1 reads MDHEN; CDR2 reads SYDVKM. The CDR3: CASTAHGVGYEQYF. DNA of the CDR3: TGTGCCAGCACCGCGCATGGGGTCGGCTACGAGCAGTACTTC.

CDR3: CASSVGVQVRKPGANVLTF. The CDR3 DNA reads as TGTGCCAGCAGCGTAGGGGTGCAGGTGAGGAAACCTGGGGCCAACGTCCTGACTTTC. This chain links TRBV9 with TRBJ2-6; D is undetermined. Trimming took 0 bases from V and 2 from J, leaving 18 bases between them. This CDR3 is 19 amino acids long. Looked up from germline, CDR1 is SGDLS and CDR2 is YYNGEE.

The chain joins TRBV7-8 to TRBJ2-5; perhaps D is TRBD1 or TRBD2 (5 bases each). CDR3 length equals 15 residues. Trimming cost V 4 bases and J 4 bases, with 16 bases left between them. Germline-derived CDR1 and CDR2 are SGHVS and FQNEAQ. The CDR3 region is CASSSPRGGRETQYF. Here the CDR3 DNA reads TGTGCCAGCAGCTCCCCCCGGGGCGGGCGAGAGACCCAGTACTTC.

The V gene is TRBV10-3, the J gene TRBJ2-5; D gene uncertain. The CDR3 spans 11 residues. The V gene's germline CDR1 is ENHRY and CDR2 SYGVKD. The V and J ends lost 8 bases and 7 bases respectively, with 11 bases between them. CDR3 amino acids: CAIANEGTQYF. In DNA form, the CDR3 reads TGTGCCATCGCGAACGAAGGGACCCAGTACTTC.

V and J are TRBV7-3 and TRBJ2-5; 11 bases fit TRBD2. The length of the CDR3 is 17 residues. V lost 1 base, J lost 2 bases, and 6 bases stayed unmatched. The germline V gene has CDR1 SGHTA and CDR2 FQGTGA. For the CDR3, the DNA is TGTGCCAGCAGCTTAAAGCCCCGACTAGCGGGGCAAGAGACCCAGTACTTC. Its protein product is CASSLKPRLAGQETQYF.

This chain joins TRBV4-2 and TRBJ1-4; D uncertain. In germline, CDR1 is LGHNA, CDR2 YNFKEQ. V was trimmed by 2 bases and J by 8 bases, leaving 6 bases between them. The length of the CDR3 is 12 residues. The CDR3 nucleotides are TGTGCCAGCAGCCAAATGGGCGAAAAACTGTTTTTT. Translated: CASSQMGEKLFF.

CDR3 residues: CASRPDLKSYEQYF. The CDR3 DNA sequence: TGTGCCAGCAGACCAGACTTGAAGTCCTACGAGCAGTACTTC. V and J are TRBV6-1 and TRBJ2-7; D ambiguous. The CDR3 runs 14 residues. Germline V CDR1 and CDR2: MNHNS, SASEGT. V dropped 6 bases and J dropped 1 base, with 13 bases sitting between them.

This clone was observed a few times. This sequence joins TRBV10-1 and TRBJ2-5, with 7 bases identical to TRBD1. The CDR3 runs to 13 residues. The V segment lost 5 bases and the J segment 3 bases; nucleotides outside the gene matches: 3. In germline, CDR1 is WNHNN, CDR2 SYGVQD (reference sequence). As DNA, the CDR3 is TGCGCCAGCAGTTTTCAGGGGGAAGAGACCCAGTACTTC. Protein: CASSFQGEETQYF.

The gene calls are TRBV27 and TRBJ2-6; TRBD1 is a possible D gene (5 bases). V was pared by 3 bases and J by 0 bases, with 9 bases between. This CDR3 has 16 residues. Germline V gene lookup returns CDR1 MNHEY and CDR2 SMNVEV (reference sequence). The CDR3 bases are TGTGCCAGCAGTTTTGGCGGACACTCTGGGGCCAACGTCCTGACTTTC. It encodes CASSFGGHSGANVLTF.

In DNA, the CDR3 is TGTGCCAGCAGCTTAGCGCTGGGACAGGGTGAAAAACTGTTTTTT. Its protein product is CASSLALGQGEKLFF. The chain is built from TRBV7-9 and TRBJ1-4, with TRBD1 matching 9 bases. The CDR3 runs to 15 residues. The germline V gene has CDR1 SEHNR and CDR2 FQNEAQ (reference sequence). V was pared by 0 bases and J by 7 bases, with 3 bases of the junction left unmatched.

This chain links TRBV4-2 with TRBJ1-3, with TRBD1 identical over 7 bases. Germline V CDR1 and CDR2: LGHNA, YNFKEQ. The V and J ends lost 0 bases and 1 base, in that order; junction bases with no gene match: 18. The CDR3 extends over 21 amino acids. The CDR3 DNA reads as TGTGCCAGCAGCCAAGAGGCTTCGGCAGGGGGGCGTCTCCAGTCTGGAAACACCATATATTTT. It translates to CASSQEASAGGRLQSGNTIYF.

The chain combines TRBV6-6 with TRBJ2-5, with D perhaps TRBD1 (6 bases). Germline lookup yields CDR1 MNHNY and CDR2 SVGAGI (reference sequence). CDR3 length: 12 residues. V lost 6 bases and J 5 bases, leaving 10 bases between the germline ends. The CDR3 loop is CASSRGHETQYF. DNA of the CDR3: TGTGCCAGCAGCCGGGGACACGAGACCCAGTACTTC.

The rearrangement links TRBV2 to TRBJ2-7; D uncertain. Per germline, CDR1 SNHLY and CDR2 FYNNEI. Trimming stripped 3 bases from V and 7 bases from J, with 4 bases between. The CDR3 is 10 amino acids. CDR3 coding DNA: TGTGCCAGCAGTGACCTTGAGCAGTACTTC. It codes for CASSDLEQYF.